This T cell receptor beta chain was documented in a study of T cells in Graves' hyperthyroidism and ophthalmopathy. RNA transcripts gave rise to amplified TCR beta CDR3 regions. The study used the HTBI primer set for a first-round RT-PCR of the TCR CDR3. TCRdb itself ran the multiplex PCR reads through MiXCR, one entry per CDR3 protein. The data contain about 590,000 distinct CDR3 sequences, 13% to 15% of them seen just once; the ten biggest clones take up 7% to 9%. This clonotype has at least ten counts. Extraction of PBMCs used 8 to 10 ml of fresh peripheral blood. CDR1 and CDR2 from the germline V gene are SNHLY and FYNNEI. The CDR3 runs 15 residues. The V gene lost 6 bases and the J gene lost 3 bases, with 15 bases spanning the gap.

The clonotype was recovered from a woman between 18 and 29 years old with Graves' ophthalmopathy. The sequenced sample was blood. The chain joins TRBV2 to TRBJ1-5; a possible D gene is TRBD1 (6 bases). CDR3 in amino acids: CASSLDRFINQPQHF. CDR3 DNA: TGTGCCAGCAGCCTCGACAGGTTTATCAATCAGCCCCAGCATTTT. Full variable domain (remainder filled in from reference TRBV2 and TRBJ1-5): EPEVTQTPSHQVTQMGQEVILRCVPISNHLYFYWYRQILGQKVEFLVSFYNNEISEKSEIFDDQFSVERPDGSNFTLKIRSTKLEDSAMYFCASSLDRFINQPQHFGDGTRLSIL.